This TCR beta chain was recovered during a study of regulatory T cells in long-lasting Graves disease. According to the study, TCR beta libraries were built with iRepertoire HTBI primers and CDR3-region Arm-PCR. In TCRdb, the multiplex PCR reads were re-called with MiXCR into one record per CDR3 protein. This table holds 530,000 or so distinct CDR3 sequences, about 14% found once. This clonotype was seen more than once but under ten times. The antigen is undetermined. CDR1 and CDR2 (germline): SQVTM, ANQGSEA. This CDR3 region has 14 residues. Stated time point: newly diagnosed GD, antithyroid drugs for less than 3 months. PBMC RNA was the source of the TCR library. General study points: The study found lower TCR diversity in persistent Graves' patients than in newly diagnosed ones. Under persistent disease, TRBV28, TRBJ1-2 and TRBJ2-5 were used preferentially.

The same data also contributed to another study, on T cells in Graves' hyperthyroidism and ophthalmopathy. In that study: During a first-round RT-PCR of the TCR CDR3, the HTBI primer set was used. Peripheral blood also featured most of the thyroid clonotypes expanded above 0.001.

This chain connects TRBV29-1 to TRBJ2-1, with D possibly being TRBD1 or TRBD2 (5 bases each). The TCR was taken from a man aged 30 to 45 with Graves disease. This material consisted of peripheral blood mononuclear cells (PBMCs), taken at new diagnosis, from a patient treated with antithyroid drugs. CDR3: CSERARAYYNEQFF. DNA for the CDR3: TGCAGTGAGAGGGCCAGGGCCTACTACAATGAGCAGTTCTTC.